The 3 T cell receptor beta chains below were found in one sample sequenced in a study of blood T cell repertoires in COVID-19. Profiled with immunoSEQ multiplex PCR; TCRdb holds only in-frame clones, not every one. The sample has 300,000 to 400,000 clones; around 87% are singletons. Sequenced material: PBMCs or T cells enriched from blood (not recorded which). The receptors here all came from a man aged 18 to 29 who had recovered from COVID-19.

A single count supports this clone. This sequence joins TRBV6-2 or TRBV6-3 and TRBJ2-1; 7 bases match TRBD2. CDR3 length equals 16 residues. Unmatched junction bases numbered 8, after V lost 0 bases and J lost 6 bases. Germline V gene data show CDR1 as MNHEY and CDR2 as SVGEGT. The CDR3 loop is CASSYSAGRPSNEQFF. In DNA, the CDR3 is TGTGCCAGCAGTTACTCAGCGGGGAGGCCCAGCAATGAGCAGTTCTTC.

The CDR3 DNA follows: TGTGCCAGTAGTGGCCACAGCCGAGGAGGGATTCAGCCCCAGCATTTT. Encoded protein: CASSGHSRGGIQPQHF. This chain uses TRBV19 with TRBJ1-5; D is undetermined. Trimming removed 5 bases from V and 6 bases from J, with 20 bases in between. CDR3 length: 16 residues. Germline values: CDR1 LNHDA, CDR2 SQIVND (reference sequence).

The CDR3 here is CASSSFVRRSSYEQYF. For the CDR3, the DNA is TGTGCCAGCAGCTCCTTTGTCAGGAGGAGCTCCTACGAGCAGTACTTC. The chain joins TRBV11-2 to TRBJ2-7; maybe TRBD2 (5 bases). Germline lookup yields CDR1 SGHAT and CDR2 FQNNGV. CDR3 size: 16 residues. Between the trimmed V and J ends, which lost 4 bases and 0 bases, there was a span of 16 bases.